This T cell receptor (beta chain) is drawn from a study of T-cell reconstitution after alpha-beta-depleted transplantation in children. Study-wide points: In some patients, recipient T cells and intrathymic progenitors surviving conditioning explained high day-60 diversity. About two months after transplant, alpha-beta T cells reportedly came from several hundred expanded graft clones. T-cell counts and diversity at one year following transplant were attributed mainly to newly produced T cells.

V was shortened by 2 bases and J by 4 bases, with 11 bases between the two germline ends. Germline V gene lookup returns CDR1 LGHNT and CDR2 FRNRAP. The CDR3 has 15 amino acids. This sample's TCRbeta library carried unique molecular identifier barcodes. Each CDR3 protein gets one entry after TCRdb re-called the PCR reads with MiXCR. The data show 200,000 to 300,000 distinct CDR3 sequences, about a quarter seen once. A word on this clonotype: Its matching antigen is unknown.

This clonotype originated in a girl aged 2 to 9 with Fanconi anemia, due to receive a stem cell transplant. The sample in question was PBMCs, obtained before TCRalphabeta/CD19-depleted stem cell transplant. V is TRBV12-5 and J is TRBJ2-2; D uncertain. The CDR3 is CASGLLLGRTGELFF. DNA for the CDR3: TGTGCTAGTGGTTTGCTCCTGGGCCGCACCGGGGAGCTGTTTTTT.